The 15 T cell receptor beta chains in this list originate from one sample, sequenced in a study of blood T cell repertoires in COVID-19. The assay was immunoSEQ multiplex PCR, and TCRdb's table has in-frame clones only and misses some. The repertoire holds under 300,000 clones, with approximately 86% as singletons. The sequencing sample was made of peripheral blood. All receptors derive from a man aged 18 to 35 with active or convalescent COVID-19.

The CDR3 DNA follows: TGTGCCAGCAGCTCTGGACAGGGGGCTTTAGAGACCCAGTACTTC. As protein: CASSSGQGALETQYF. The chain links TRBV11-3 to TRBJ2-5, with 11 nucleotides matching TRBD1. Germline loops: CDR1 SGHNT, CDR2 YENEEA. The CDR3 has 15 residues. V trimming: 4 bases; J trimming: 4 bases; junction bases outside the gene matches: 5.

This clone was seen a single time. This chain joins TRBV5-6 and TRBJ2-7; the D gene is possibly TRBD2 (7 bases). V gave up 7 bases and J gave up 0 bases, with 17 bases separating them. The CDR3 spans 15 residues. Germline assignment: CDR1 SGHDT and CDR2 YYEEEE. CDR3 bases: TGTGCCAGCTTGAGGGGAGGGGGGAGCTCCTACGAGCAGTACTTC. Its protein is CASLRGGGSSYEQYF.

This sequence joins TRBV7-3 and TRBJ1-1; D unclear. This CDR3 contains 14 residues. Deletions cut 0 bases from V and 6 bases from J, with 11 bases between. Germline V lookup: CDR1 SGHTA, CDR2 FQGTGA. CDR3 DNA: TGTGCCAGCAGCTTAACAAGCCGAGGGTCTGAAGCTTTCTTT. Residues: CASSLTSRGSEAFF.

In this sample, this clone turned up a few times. CDR3 region: CASSLNDIAGLQETQYF. In nucleotides, the CDR3 is TGTGCCAGCAGCTTAAATGATATAGCGGGGTTACAAGAGACCCAGTACTTC. This chain links TRBV7-2 with TRBJ2-5; 8 bases map to TRBD2. The CDR3 is 17 amino acids. The germline CDR1 and CDR2 sequences are SGHTA and FQGNSA. The ends lost 2 bases at V and 2 bases at J; junction bases unmatched: 10.

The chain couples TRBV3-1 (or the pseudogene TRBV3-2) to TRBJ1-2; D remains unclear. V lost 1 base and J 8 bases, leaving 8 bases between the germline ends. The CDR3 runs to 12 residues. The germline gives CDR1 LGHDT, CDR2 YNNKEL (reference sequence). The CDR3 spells CASSQGGQGYTF. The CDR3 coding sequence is TGTGCCAGCAGCCAAGGAGGTCAAGGCTACACCTTC.

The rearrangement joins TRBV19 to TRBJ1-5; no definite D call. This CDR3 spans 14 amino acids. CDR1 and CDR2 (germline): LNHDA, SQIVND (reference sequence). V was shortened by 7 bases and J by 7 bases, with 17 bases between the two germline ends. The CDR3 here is CASTPMGGTQPQHF. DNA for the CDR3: TGTGCCAGTACCCCCATGGGAGGAACACAGCCCCAGCATTTT.

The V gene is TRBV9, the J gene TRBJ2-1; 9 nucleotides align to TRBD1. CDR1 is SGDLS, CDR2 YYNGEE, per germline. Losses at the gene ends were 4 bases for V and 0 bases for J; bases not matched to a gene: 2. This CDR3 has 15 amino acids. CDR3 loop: CASSLDRGSYNEQFF. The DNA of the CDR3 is TGTGCCAGCAGCCTGGACAGGGGCTCCTACAATGAGCAGTTCTTC.

The CDR3 DNA follows: TGTGCCAGCAGTTCCGGGACACGCGAGCAGTACTTC. This encodes CASSSGTREQYF. The V gene is TRBV6-5, the J gene TRBJ2-7; the D gene is possibly TRBD1 (6 bases). The germline V and J ends were trimmed by 4 bases and 6 bases, with 10 bases remaining between them. The CDR3 has 12 amino acids. Germline assignment: CDR1 MNHEY and CDR2 SVGAGI.

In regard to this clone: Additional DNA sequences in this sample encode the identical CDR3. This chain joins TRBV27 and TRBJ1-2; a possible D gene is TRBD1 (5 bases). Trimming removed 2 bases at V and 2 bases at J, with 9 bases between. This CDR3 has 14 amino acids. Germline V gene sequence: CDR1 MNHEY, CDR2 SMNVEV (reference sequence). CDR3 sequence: CASSLSQGNYGYTF. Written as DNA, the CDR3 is TGTGCCAGCAGTTTAAGCCAGGGAAACTATGGCTACACCTTC.

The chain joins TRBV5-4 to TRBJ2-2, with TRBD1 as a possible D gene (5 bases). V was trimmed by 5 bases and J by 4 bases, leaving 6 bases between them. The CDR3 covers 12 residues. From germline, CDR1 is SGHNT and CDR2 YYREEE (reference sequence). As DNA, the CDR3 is TGTGCCAGCAGTACAGGCACCGGGGAGCTGTTTTTT. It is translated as CASSTGTGELFF.

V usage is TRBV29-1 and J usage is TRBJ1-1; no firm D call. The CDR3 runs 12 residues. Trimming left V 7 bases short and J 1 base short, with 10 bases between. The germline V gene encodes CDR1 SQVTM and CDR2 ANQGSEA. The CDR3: CSARAGNTEAFF. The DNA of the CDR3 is TGCAGCGCACGGGCGGGGAACACTGAAGCTTTCTTT.

The chain's CDR3 is CASSVSGTGGEKLFF. The CDR3 DNA sequence: TGTGCCAGCAGCGTCTCCGGGACAGGGGGTGAAAAACTGTTTTTT. V is TRBV9 and J is TRBJ1-4, with 11 bases aligning to TRBD1. J lost 7 bases, V lost 2 bases, and 4 bases had no gene match. CDR1 and CDR2 from the germline V gene are SGDLS and YYNGEE. This CDR3 is 15 amino acids long.

CDR3 coding DNA: TGTGCCAGCAGCTCCGTCAGGGGGACGAACACTGAAGCTTTCTTT. It codes for CASSSVRGTNTEAFF. The chain carries TRBV7-9 and TRBJ1-1, with TRBD1 matching over 7 bases. There are 15 residues in the CDR3. The J segment lost 1 base and the V segment lost 4 bases, leaving 6 bases of the junction unmatched. The germline V gene encodes CDR1 SEHNR and CDR2 FQNEAQ (reference sequence).

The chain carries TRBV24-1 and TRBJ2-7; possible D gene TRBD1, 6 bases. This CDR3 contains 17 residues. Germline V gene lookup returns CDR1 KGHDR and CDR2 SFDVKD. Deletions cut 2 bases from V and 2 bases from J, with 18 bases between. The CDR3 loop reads CATSDSEGVGHPYEQYF. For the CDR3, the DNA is TGTGCCACCAGTGATTCTGAAGGGGTGGGACACCCCTACGAGCAGTACTTC.

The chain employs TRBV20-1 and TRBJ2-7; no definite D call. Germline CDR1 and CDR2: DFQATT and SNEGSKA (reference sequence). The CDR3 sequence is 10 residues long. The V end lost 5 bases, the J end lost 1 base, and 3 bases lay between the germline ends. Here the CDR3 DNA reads TGCAGTGCTCCTTCCTACGAGCAGTACTTC. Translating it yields CSAPSYEQYF.